This is a list of T cell receptor beta chains from one sample in a study of regulatory T cells in long-lasting Graves disease. In TCRdb, the multiplex PCR reads were re-called with MiXCR into one record per CDR3 protein. The sample lists 520,000 or so distinct CDR3 sequences, 9.5% to 15% occurring once. The same specimen was also included in a second study, on T cells in Graves' hyperthyroidism and ophthalmopathy.

The sequencing used peripheral blood mononuclear cells (PBMCs), collected at new diagnosis, from a patient treated with antithyroid drugs. The source is a woman aged 25 to 39 with Graves disease. CDR3s include the opening cysteine and the closing phenylalanine or tryptophan. The order of the fields is J gene, D gene, clone size, V gene, CDR3 protein, CDR3 DNA. D genes are given only for firm matches. Not every row has a clone size; where given, it reads once, few, many or a size class.

TRBJ1-5 | . | many | TRBV13 | CASSSHRGNQPQHF | TGTGCCAGCAGCTCTCACAGGGGCAATCAGCCCCAGCATTTT
TRBJ2-2 | . | many | TRBV7-2 | CASSLGLAGELFF | TGTGCCAGCAGCTTAGGGCTCGCCGGGGAGCTGTTTTTT
TRBJ2-2 | TRBD2 | many | TRBV2 | CASSPSGNTGELFF | TGTGCCAGCTCCCCTAGCGGGAACACCGGGGAGCTGTTTTTT
TRBJ2-1 | TRBD2 | . | TRBV9 | CASSLRSSGTSYNEQFF | TGTGCCAGCAGCCTCCGATCTAGCGGGACATCCTACAATGAGCAGTTCTTC
TRBJ2-1 | TRBD2 | many | TRBV28 | CASSWTSGTKQFF | TGTGCCAGCAGCTGGACTAGCGGGACCAAGCAGTTCTTC
TRBJ2-3 | . | many | TRBV7-2 | CASSLMAGPLLDTQYF | TGTGCCAGCAGCTTAATGGCAGGCCCTCTTCTCGATACGCAGTATTTT
TRBJ1-2 | . | many | TRBV5-1 | CASSLVGEANYGYTF | TGCGCCAGCAGCTTGGTAGGGGAGGCGAACTATGGCTACACCTTC
TRBJ2-1 | TRBD1 | . | TRBV18 | CASHGDSIFHEQFF | TGTGCCAGCCACGGGGACAGCATTTTCCATGAGCAGTTCTTC
TRBJ2-7 | . | . | TRBV27 | CASSLPPHEQYF | TGTGCCAGCAGTTTACCCCCGCACGAGCAGTACTTC
TRBJ1-6 | . | few | TRBV3-1 | CASSQEFYSPLHF | TGTGCCAGCAGCCAAGAGTTCTATTCACCCCTCCACTTT
TRBJ2-5 | . | . | TRBV18 | CASSPSREETQYF | TGTGCCAGCTCACCAAGCAGAGAGGAGACCCAGTACTTC
TRBJ1-2 | TRBD1 | many | TRBV20-1 | CSARDKQGPYGYTF | TGCAGTGCTAGAGATAAACAGGGGCCCTATGGCTACACCTTC
TRBJ1-1 | . | many | TRBV12-3/TRBV12-4 | CASGQEGFLNTEAFF | TGTGCCTCGGGGCAGGAAGGTTTCTTGAACACTGAAGCTTTCTTT
TRBJ1-1 | . | many | TRBV19 | CASSIDPGVNTEAFF | TGTGCCAGTAGTATAGATCCAGGGGTGAACACTGAAGCTTTCTTT
TRBJ1-2 | . | many | TRBV20-1 | CSARGVYGYTF | TGCAGTGCTAGGGGCGTCTATGGCTACACCTTC
TRBJ1-5 | . | many | TRBV4-1 | CASSQGAQTFNQPQHF | TGCGCCAGCAGCCAAGGGGCGCAGACTTTCAATCAGCCCCAGCATTTT
TRBJ2-1 | TRBD2 | . | TRBV4-3 | CASSQDDLAEVYNEQFF | TGCGCCAGCAGCCAAGACGACCTAGCGGAAGTCTACAATGAGCAGTTCTTC
TRBJ1-4 | . | many | TRBV7-8 | CASRPQGRINEKLFF | TGTGCCAGCAGGCCTCAGGGACGGATTAATGAAAAACTGTTTTTT
TRBJ2-2 | . | . | TRBV25-1 | CASRGRTNTGELFF | TGTGCCAGCAGGGGACGAACGAACACCGGGGAGCTGTTTTTT
TRBJ2-5 | . | few | TRBV19 | CASSIPPQETQYF | TGTGCCAGTAGTATCCCACCGCAAGAGACCCAGTACTTC
TRBJ2-5 | TRBD2 | many | TRBV7-6 | CASSITTRSGSVTQYF | TGTGCCAGCAGCATCACTACCCGGAGCGGGAGTGTTACCCAGTACTTC
TRBJ2-3 | . | many | TRBV4-3 | CASSLTLHKSTDTQYF | TGCGCCAGCAGCCTTACTTTACACAAGTCTACAGATACGCAGTATTTT
TRBJ2-3 | . | many | TRBV29-1 | CSVDGSPGRTDTQYF | TGCAGCGTTGATGGGTCTCCCGGTAGGACAGATACGCAGTATTTT
TRBJ2-7 | TRBD1 | . | TRBV18 | CATTGQGDYEQYF | TGTGCCACTACGGGTCAGGGGGACTACGAGCAGTACTTC
TRBJ1-1 | . | many | TRBV20-1 | CSASQGNTEAFF | TGCAGTGCTAGTCAGGGGAACACTGAAGCTTTCTTT
TRBJ2-7 | . | many | TRBV11-3 | CASSLDTTYEQYF | TGTGCCAGCAGCTTAGACACAACCTACGAGCAGTACTTC
TRBJ1-1 | . | many | TRBV7-8 | CASSPHVRRTEAFF | TGTGCCAGCAGCCCCCATGTTAGGCGCACTGAAGCTTTCTTT
TRBJ1-2 | . | many | TRBV13 | CASSLGTGLGGYTF | TGTGCCAGCAGCTTAGGCACGGGGCTAGGTGGCTACACCTTC
TRBJ2-3 | . | few | TRBV20-1 | CSAPPGGTDTQYF | TGCAGTGCCCCCCCTGGGGGCACAGATACGCAGTATTTT
TRBJ2-1 | TRBD1 | many | TRBV5-1 | CASSLARTGVNEQFF | TGCGCCAGCAGCCTTGCACGGACAGGGGTCAATGAGCAGTTCTTC
TRBJ1-1 | . | . | TRBV20-1 | CSASSDMNTEAFF | TGCAGTGCTAGTTCCGACATGAACACTGAAGCTTTCTTT
TRBJ1-1 | TRBD1 | many | TRBV29-1 | CSVAGQVRVMNTEAFF | TGCAGCGTCGCGGGACAGGTGAGGGTTATGAACACTGAAGCTTTCTTT
TRBJ2-7 | . | few | TRBV30 | CAWANPGGTYEQYF | TGTGCCTGGGCAAACCCCGGCGGGACCTACGAGCAGTACTTC
TRBJ1-1 | . | few | TRBV4-2 | CASSQDFALEAFF | TGTGCCAGCAGCCAAGATTTCGCCCTTGAAGCTTTCTTT
TRBJ2-3 | . | many | TRBV2 | CASSERRPYSTDTQYF | TGTGCCAGCAGTGAACGGAGGCCCTATAGCACAGATACGCAGTATTTT
TRBJ2-1 | TRBD2 | many | TRBV4-3 | CASSQETLAGGPTSDRFF | TGCGCCAGCAGCCAAGAGACCCTAGCGGGAGGCCCTACCTCTGATCGGTTCTTC
TRBJ2-7 | TRBD2 | few | TRBV4-1 | CASSQDRASGGEQYF | TGCGCCAGCAGCCAAGATCGGGCTAGCGGAGGGGAGCAGTACTTC
TRBJ2-7 | . | many | TRBV3-1 | CASSLGTPPLYF | TGTGCCAGCAGCCTGGGGACACCTCCCCTGTACTTC
TRBJ1-1 | . | few | TRBV7-2 | CASSFVLHSNTEAFF | TGTGCCAGCAGCTTTGTTTTACACTCGAACACTGAAGCTTTCTTT
TRBJ2-1 | TRBD2 | many | TRBV7-3 | CASSPRPSGGSYNEQFF | TGTGCCAGCAGCCCACGTCCTAGCGGGGGGTCCTACAATGAGCAGTTCTTC